Listed below are T cell receptor beta chains from one sample, sequenced in a study of shared clonotypes between healthy human individuals. Profiled with immunoSEQ multiplex PCR; TCRdb holds only in-frame clones, not every one. The profile shows more than 2 million clones, 90% to 95% of them singletons. The sequenced sample consisted of naive CD4+ T cells sorted from blood. The receptor set was obtained from a man between 18 and 35 years old in good health. Both conserved end residues are trimmed from each CDR3. The order of the fields is V gene, J gene, D gene, CDR3 protein. The D gene is left open where the match is weak.

TRBV6-6	TRBJ2-7	.	ASSSPRASYEQY
TRBV18	TRBJ2-3	TRBD1	ASSPGTGKVTDTQY
TRBV5-6	TRBJ2-7	.	ASSLVGGFYEQY
TRBV7-7	TRBJ2-1	.	ASSRGNYNEQF
TRBV6-1	TRBJ1-1	.	ASSGVMNTEAF
TRBV30	TRBJ2-7	.	AWSSDRSQY
TRBV6-1	TRBJ1-1	.	ASSQTAPTEAF
TRBV30	TRBJ2-1	.	AWSAGRVEEQF
TRBV5-4	TRBJ2-5	TRBD2	ASSLAISGGQETQY
TRBV7-8	TRBJ1-5	.	ASSFRDQPQH